This entry concerns a single TCR beta chain. The record originates from a study of blood T cell repertoires in COVID-19. Across the whole study: T cells, B-cell-depleted T cells, or PBMCs supplied cDNA or gDNA.

Sequencing was performed with immunoSEQ multiplex PCR; in TCRdb, only in-frame clones are kept and a portion is missing. In the table there are about 50,000 clones, approximately 84% of which are singletons. Germline CDR1 and CDR2: MGHDK and SYGVNS. Trimming stripped 4 bases from V and 3 bases from J, with 13 bases between. This CDR3 is 14 amino acids long. This chain connects TRBV25-1 to TRBJ2-7, with D uncertain. Sequencing was performed on peripheral blood. The TCR was taken from a man in his sixties with acute or convalescent COVID-19. The CDR3 protein is CASSGPPTDYEQYF. For the CDR3, the DNA is TGTGCCAGCAGTGGGCCACCTACAGACTACGAGCAGTACTTC.